The entry below gives a single T cell receptor (beta chain) sequence along with its context. The antigen is unknown. This record comes from a study of T cells expressing NK-cell markers. Overall study: In the group of eight sequenced donors, seven were HCMV-seropositive and one was seronegative. General study results and limits: Dominant NKG2C+ clonotype frequencies of 1.0-7.0% of CD8+ T cells were measured in a handful of donors.

Germline CDR1 is SGHDT and CDR2 is YYEEEE. This CDR3 has 13 amino acids. Production of TCR beta cDNA relied on 5'RACE template switching with UMIs. TCRdb reprocessed the 5' RACE reads, with one entry per CDR3 protein and no DNA. The specimen's table records around 550,000 distinct CDR3 sequences. The rearrangement joins TRBV5-6 to TRBJ2-1; TCRdb gives TRBD2 as the D gene, but with no DNA this cannot be confirmed. The TCR sequence derives from a man younger than 35 in good health. The sequencing input was blood T cells: a sorted CD56 or NKG2C T cell subset, CD4+ or CD8+ T cells, or bulk PBMC T cells (not recorded which). CDR3 residues: CASSRPAAHEQFF.